The 27 T cell receptor beta chains listed next were all sequenced from one sample in a study of T cell responses to AZD1222 COVID-19 vaccine. Libraries were prepared by immunoSEQ multiplex PCR; TCRdb keeps only in-frame clonotypes and omits some of them. The table includes over 100,000 clones, about nine tenths detected once. Source: peripheral blood, taken on day 0 of AZD1222 vaccination. The receptor source for this set is an adult in good health.

The CDR3 spells CASSFRGTGSNGYTF. For the CDR3, the DNA is TGTGCCAGCAGCTTTAGAGGGACAGGGAGTAATGGCTACACCTTC. The rearrangement joins TRBV7-2 to TRBJ1-2; 9 nucleotides match TRBD1. V was pared by 3 bases and J by 6 bases, with 8 bases of the junction left unmatched. Germline CDR1 and CDR2: SGHTA and FQGNSA. CDR3 length equals 15 residues.

DNA of the CDR3: TGTGCCAGTAGTATAGGGGGGATCAGTAATTCACCCCTCCACTTT. Residues: CASSIGGISNSPLHF. The chain uses TRBV19 and TRBJ1-6; D is perhaps TRBD1 (5 bases). The CDR3 is 15 residues long. Per germline, CDR1 LNHDA and CDR2 SQIVND (reference sequence). V lost 1 base and J 6 bases, leaving 10 bases between the germline ends.

The V and J genes are TRBV19 and TRBJ1-2; TRBD1 might be the D (5 bases). Between the trimmed V and J ends, which lost 1 base and 4 bases, there was a span of 16 bases. This CDR3 comprises 16 residues. From germline, CDR1 is LNHDA and CDR2 SQIVND (reference sequence). CDR3 loop: CASSIGRGSQGYGYTF. CDR3 DNA: TGTGCCAGTAGTATAGGAAGGGGAAGCCAGGGCTATGGCTACACCTTC.

The rearrangement uses TRBV6-1 and TRBJ1-4, with TRBD1 matching 8 bases. The CDR3 length is 15 residues. Germline V gives CDR1 MNHNS, CDR2 SASEGT. V lost 0 bases, J lost 5 bases, and 2 bases stayed unmatched. CDR3 amino acids: CASSEATGGNEKLFF. In DNA form, the CDR3 reads TGTGCCAGCAGTGAAGCAACAGGGGGGAATGAAAAACTGTTTTTT.

This chain's CDR3 is CASSRDSDSYEQYF. DNA of the CDR3: TGTGCCAGCAGCCGGGACAGCGACTCCTACGAGCAGTACTTC. The chain uses TRBV3-1 (or the pseudogene TRBV3-2) and TRBJ2-7, with 7 positions matching TRBD1. There are 14 residues in the CDR3. Germline V gene lookup returns CDR1 LGHDT and CDR2 YNNKEL (reference sequence). Trimming took 4 bases from V and 0 from J; bases not matched to a gene: 3.

The genes are TRBV5-5 and TRBJ2-2, with D uncertain. This CDR3 is 12 amino acids long. Germline V lookup: CDR1 SGHKS, CDR2 YYEKEE (reference sequence). The V end lost 2 bases, the J end lost 2 bases, and 1 base lay between the germline ends. CDR3 sequence (DNA): TGTGCCAGCAGCTTTAACACCGGGGAGCTGTTTTTT. Protein sequence: CASSFNTGELFF.

This rearrangement joins TRBV27 to TRBJ1-1, with TRBD1 matching 9 bases. The CDR3 totals 14 residues. Trimming cost V 4 bases and J 0 bases; bases outside gene matches: 0. The germline gives CDR1 MNHEY, CDR2 SMNVEV (reference sequence). CDR3 sequence reads: CASSWDRVNTEAFF. The CDR3 nucleotides are TGTGCCAGCAGTTGGGACAGGGTGAACACTGAAGCTTTCTTT.

The J gene is TRBJ1-1, the V gene TRBV7-9, with 7 bases aligning to TRBD1. V lost 5 bases to trimming and J lost 1 base; unmatched junction nucleotides: 4. The CDR3 is made up of 14 amino acids. CDR1 is SEHNR, CDR2 FQNEAQ, per germline (reference sequence). In DNA, the CDR3 is TGTGCCAGCAGCGAACGGACAGGGAACACTGAAGCTTTCTTT. Translating gives CASSERTGNTEAFF.

J is TRBJ2-5 and V is TRBV7-2, with a tentative D call TRBD1 (5 bases). Looked up from germline, CDR1 is SGHTA and CDR2 is FQGNSA. This CDR3 spans 13 amino acids. V was pared by 5 bases and J by 4 bases, with 11 bases between. CDR3 sequence: CASSPWTRETQYF. The CDR3 bases are TGTGCCAGCAGCCCATGGACAAGAGAGACCCAGTACTTC.

The J gene is TRBJ1-5, the V gene TRBV5-1; D unresolved. V gave up 4 bases and J gave up 0 bases, with 11 bases separating them. The CDR3 consists of 15 residues. The V gene's germline CDR1 is SGHRS and CDR2 YFSETQ. CDR3 nucleotide sequence: TGCGCCAGCAGCCTATTACGGGGTAGCAATCAGCCCCAGCATTTT. Translation gives CASSLLRGSNQPQHF.

The chain carries TRBV5-5 and TRBJ1-1, with D hard to call. The V end lost 2 bases, the J end lost 0 bases, and 5 bases lay between the germline ends. The germline CDR1 and CDR2 sequences are SGHKS and YYEKEE (reference sequence). CDR3 size: 13 residues. The chain's CDR3 is CASSLRVNTEAFF. CDR3 coding DNA: TGTGCCAGCAGCTTAAGAGTGAACACTGAAGCTTTCTTT. The complete variable domain, with remaining parts taken from reference TRBV5-5 and TRBJ1-1, reads DAGVTQSPTHLIKTRGQQVTLRCSPISGHKSVSWYQQVLGQGPQFIFQYYEKEERGRGNFPDRFSARQFPNYSSELNVNALLLGDSALYLCASSLRVNTEAFFGQGTRLTVV.

The table lists this clone with a few counts. This chain links TRBV5-1 with TRBJ2-7, with D unresolved. Germline V gene lookup returns CDR1 SGHRS and CDR2 YFSETQ. This CDR3 region has 13 residues. The ends were cut back, 4 bases at V and 3 bases at J, with 11 bases in the middle. This CDR3 is CASSARDRYEQYF. CDR3 sequence (DNA): TGCGCCAGCAGCGCAAGGGATCGCTACGAGCAGTACTTC.

Only a few counts were recorded for this clone. The J gene is TRBJ2-5, the V gene TRBV21-1; the listed D gene, TRBD2, was not tested against the DNA. TRBV21-1 is noted as a pseudogene. There are 15 residues in the CDR3. The CDR3 DNA sequence: TGTGCCAGCAGCAAAGAGTCTAGCGGTAAAGAGACCCAGTACTTC. This sequence encodes CASSKESSGKETQYF.

V usage is TRBV6-5 and J usage is TRBJ2-3; 7 nucleotides line up with TRBD1. V shed 3 bases and J 0 bases; nucleotides not matched to a gene: 3. The CDR3 runs to 15 residues. CDR1 and CDR2 from the germline V gene are MNHEY and SVGAGI. The CDR3 region has the DNA TGTGCCAGCAGTTATGGGACAGCGAGCACAGATACGCAGTATTTT. Protein sequence: CASSYGTASTDTQYF.

This chain uses TRBV19 with TRBJ1-5; D is undetermined. Looked up from germline, CDR1 is LNHDA and CDR2 is SQIVND (reference sequence). CDR3 length: 14 residues. Trimming pared 3 bases from V and 2 bases from J, leaving 8 bases between. The CDR3 nucleotides read TGTGCCAGTAGTATTGGTTCTGGCAATCAGCCCCAGCATTTT. Translating gives CASSIGSGNQPQHF.

The gene calls are TRBV7-2 and TRBJ1-1; D ambiguous. The CDR3 contains 12 residues. V lost 3 bases and J lost 3, with 5 bases in between. Germline-derived CDR1 and CDR2 are SGHTA and FQGNSA. The CDR3 region is CASSFKDTEAFF. Written as DNA, the CDR3 is TGTGCCAGCAGCTTTAAGGACACTGAAGCTTTCTTT.

J is TRBJ1-1 and V is TRBV28; no definite D call. From germline, CDR1 is MDHEN and CDR2 SYDVKM. The germline V and J ends were trimmed by 3 bases and 1 base, with 9 bases remaining between them. The CDR3 is 14 amino acids. CDR3 coding DNA: TGTGCCAGCAGTTTCCCGGTGGCGAACACTGAAGCTTTCTTT. Its protein product is CASSFPVANTEAFF.

This rearrangement joins TRBV5-1 to TRBJ2-5; possible D gene TRBD2, 5 bases. Germline V CDR1 and CDR2: SGHRS, YFSETQ. Deletions cut 6 bases from V and 5 bases from J, with 17 bases between. The CDR3 is 14 residues long. The chain's CDR3 is CASNLAPGGETQYF. Here the CDR3 DNA reads TGCGCCAGCAACCTAGCCCCTGGCGGGGAGACCCAGTACTTC.

This clone was counted between two and nine times. The V gene is TRBV25-1, the J gene TRBJ2-7; D not resolved. The CDR3 totals 17 residues. Trimming left V 0 bases short and J 4 bases short, with 19 bases between. Per germline, CDR1 MGHDK and CDR2 SYGVNS. The CDR3 spells CASSEYNPGRYRYEQYF. For the CDR3, the DNA is TGTGCCAGCAGTGAATATAATCCAGGCAGGTATCGATACGAGCAGTACTTC.

CDR3 loop: CASSDSGTAYNSPLHF. The CDR3 region has the DNA TGTGCCAGCAGTGATTCGGGGACAGCCTATAATTCACCCCTCCACTTT. The V call is TRBV2, the J call TRBJ1-6; the match to TRBD1 covers 7 bases. Germline CDR1 is SNHLY and CDR2 is FYNNEI. CDR3 length equals 16 residues. J was trimmed by 2 bases and V by 3 bases; bases with no gene match: 4.

The chain employs TRBV27 and TRBJ1-6; D is ambiguous. The germline V gene has CDR1 MNHEY and CDR2 SMNVEV (reference sequence). Between the trimmed V and J ends, which lost 5 bases and 5 bases, there was a span of 19 bases. The CDR3 is 17 amino acids. The CDR3 DNA sequence: TGTGCCAGCAGTCCCTTCGGGAAGGGCGCACATAATTCACCCCTCCACTTT. This translates into CASSPFGKGAHNSPLHF.

J is TRBJ1-1 and V is TRBV7-9; 7 nucleotides agree with TRBD1. Per germline, CDR1 SEHNR and CDR2 FQNEAQ (reference sequence). The CDR3 has 17 amino acids. V shed 1 base, J shed 3 bases, and the junction held 11 bases outside the gene matches. Here the CDR3 DNA reads TGTGCCAGCAGCTTAGGTTTAGGACAGGCGATTTACACTGAAGCTTTCTTT. It encodes CASSLGLGQAIYTEAFF.

V usage is TRBV28 and J usage is TRBJ1-4, with a possible D match to TRBD1 (5 bases). This CDR3 region has 17 residues. Germline V gene lookup returns CDR1 MDHEN and CDR2 SYDVKM. The germline V and J ends were trimmed by 6 bases and 3 bases, with 20 bases remaining between them. CDR3 sequence reads: CASRKKTGLGANEKLFF. The CDR3 DNA reads as TGTGCCAGCAGAAAAAAAACAGGACTTGGGGCTAATGAAAAACTGTTTTTT.

The V call is TRBV5-1, the J call TRBJ2-3, with 11 bases identical to TRBD2. Germline loops: CDR1 SGHRS, CDR2 YFSETQ. The CDR3 sequence is 21 residues long. The ends lost 4 bases at V and 6 bases at J; junction bases unmatched: 25. The CDR3 DNA reads TGCGCCAGCAGCCACCAACCCCGACAGAAAATAGCGGGGGGGACTTTGGATACGCAGTATTTT. Amino acid sequence: CASSHQPRQKIAGGTLDTQYF.

V and J are TRBV9 and TRBJ2-5, with D possibly being TRBD2 (7 bases). V was cut by 4 bases and J by 5 bases, with 15 bases left in between. The CDR3 contains 14 residues. CDR1 SGDLS and CDR2 YYNGEE come from the germline V gene. Here the CDR3 DNA reads TGTGCCAGCAGCCCTAGGGGGGGCCGGGAGACCCAGTACTTC. Amino acid sequence: CASSPRGGRETQYF.

The chain combines TRBV18 with TRBJ2-7; 7 nucleotides match TRBD1. Germline V lookup: CDR1 KGHSH, CDR2 LQKENI. V shed 3 bases, J shed 0 bases, and the junction held 5 bases outside the gene matches. The CDR3 extends over 15 amino acids. The CDR3 loop is CASSPPGQSSYEQYF. In DNA form, the CDR3 reads TGTGCCAGCTCACCCCCGGGACAGAGCTCCTACGAGCAGTACTTC.

Points on this clone: At one end the junction does not follow the germline gene, possibly because of a read error. The chain couples TRBV7-7 to TRBJ1-5, with D perhaps TRBD1 (6 bases). Germline CDR1 and CDR2: SSHAT and FNYEAQ (reference sequence). CDR3 length equals 16 residues. CDR3 loop: CASSLDSDRPNQPQHF. Here the CDR3 DNA reads TGTGCTAGCAGCTTAGATTCAGACAGGCCGAATCAGCCCCAGCATTTT.